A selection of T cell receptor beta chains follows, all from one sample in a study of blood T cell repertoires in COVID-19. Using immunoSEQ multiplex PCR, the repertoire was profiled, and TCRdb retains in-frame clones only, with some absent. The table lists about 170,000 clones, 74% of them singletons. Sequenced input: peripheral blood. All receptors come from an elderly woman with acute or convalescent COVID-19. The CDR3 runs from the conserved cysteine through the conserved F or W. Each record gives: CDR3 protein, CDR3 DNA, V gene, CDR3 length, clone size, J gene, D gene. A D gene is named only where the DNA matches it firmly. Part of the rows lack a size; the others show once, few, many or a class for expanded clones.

CASSTTGGANEKLFF TGTGCCAGCAGTACAACAGGGGGGGCAAATGAAAAACTGTTTTTT TRBV7-9 15 few TRBJ1-4 TRBD1
CASSQDGRVVDEQFF TGTGCCAGCAGCCAAGACGGCAGGGTCGTCGATGAGCAGTTCTTC TRBV3-1/TRBV3-2 15 once TRBJ2-1 .
CASSGQGGNQPQHF TGTGCCAGTAGTGGGCAGGGTGGCAATCAGCCCCAGCATTTT TRBV19 14 . TRBJ1-5 .
CASSSTDNFGNTIYF TGTGCCAGCAGTTCCACGGACAATTTTGGAAACACCATATATTTT TRBV28 15 . TRBJ1-3 .
CASTPTGGYSTEAFF TGTGCCAGCACTCCGACAGGGGGTTATAGCACTGAAGCTTTCTTT TRBV14 15 . TRBJ1-1 TRBD1
CASSVLPGLSVNEQFF TGCGCCAGCAGCGTCCTCCCGGGACTATCTGTTAATGAGCAGTTCTTC TRBV5-1 16 . TRBJ2-1 TRBD2
CASSLGGQGAETQYF TGCGCCAGCAGCTTGGGGGGACAAGGGGCAGAGACCCAGTACTTC TRBV5-1 15 . TRBJ2-5 .
CAIAYRETNEKLFF TGTGCCATCGCTTACAGAGAAACTAATGAAAAACTGTTTTTT TRBV2 14 . TRBJ1-4 .
CASSNGHSGQGNQPQHF TGTGCCAGTAGCAATGGACATTCCGGGCAGGGCAATCAGCCCCAGCATTTT TRBV19 17 . TRBJ1-5 .
CASSEGSSGRGETQYF TGTGCCAGCAGTGAAGGGTCTAGCGGGAGGGGAGAGACCCAGTACTTC TRBV2 16 . TRBJ2-5 TRBD2
CASKAGNQETQYF TGCGCCAGCAAAGCGGGAAACCAAGAGACCCAGTACTTC TRBV5-1 13 . TRBJ2-5 TRBD2
CASSIRDRDNTEAFF TGTGCCAGCAGCATCCGGGACAGGGACAACACTGAAGCTTTCTTT TRBV5-6 15 . TRBJ1-1 TRBD1
CASSPLAGRAHNEQFF TGTGCCAGCAGTCCATTAGCGGGGAGGGCCCACAATGAGCAGTTCTTC TRBV27 16 . TRBJ2-1 TRBD2
CASSPGQSSYNEQFF TGTGCCAGCAGCCCAGGACAGAGCTCCTACAATGAGCAGTTCTTC TRBV11-3 15 . TRBJ2-1 .
CASSVRGAGETGELFF TGTGCCAGCAGCGTCCGGGGAGCCGGGGAAACCGGGGAGCTGTTTTTT TRBV5-4 16 few TRBJ2-2 .
CASSENPGLGDTQYF TGTGCCAGCAGTGAAAATCCGGGACTAGGAGATACGCAGTATTTT TRBV2 15 . TRBJ2-3 TRBD2
CASSYNSRGEETQYF TGTGCCAGCAGTTACAACAGCAGGGGAGAAGAGACCCAGTACTTC TRBV6-2/TRBV6-3 15 . TRBJ2-5 .
CASSLRSNTEAFF TGTGCCAGCAGCTTGAGGTCGAACACTGAAGCTTTCTTT TRBV7-9 13 few TRBJ1-1 .
CASSVMTVNTGELFF TGTGCCAGCAGCGTTATGACAGTGAACACCGGGGAGCTGTTTTTT TRBV6-5 15 . TRBJ2-2 .
CASSPGEGYEQYF TGTGCCAGCAGCCCGGGAGAGGGGTACGAGCAGTACTTC TRBV7-3 13 once TRBJ2-7 .
CASSPGHPGVPETQYF TGCGCCAGCAGCCCGGGACACCCTGGCGTTCCGGAGACCCAGTACTTC TRBV5-1 16 . TRBJ2-5 .
CASNPGTSGTAQYF TGTGCCAGCAACCCGGGGACTAGCGGGACAGCGCAGTATTTT TRBV28 14 . TRBJ2-3 TRBD2
CASSIAPPGNQPQHF TGTGCCAGTAGTATAGCCCCGCCGGGCAATCAGCCCCAGCATTTT TRBV19 15 few TRBJ1-5 .
CATRGQWGSGQPQHF TGTGCCACCCGGGGACAGTGGGGGTCGGGGCAGCCCCAGCATTTT TRBV19 15 once TRBJ1-5 TRBD1
CASRRGNTGELFF TGTGCCAGCAGGCGGGGGAACACCGGGGAGCTGTTTTTT TRBV6-5 13 . TRBJ2-2 .
CASRGQGASLSNQPQHF TGTGCCAGCAGGGGTCAGGGGGCGAGCTTATCCAATCAGCCCCAGCATTTT TRBV2 17 . TRBJ1-5 TRBD1
CASHSGSYEQYF TGTGCCAGCCACAGCGGGTCCTACGAGCAGTACTTC TRBV6-6 12 . TRBJ2-7 .
CASRGLAGFDEQFF TGTGCCAGCAGAGGACTAGCGGGATTCGATGAGCAGTTCTTC TRBV28 14 . TRBJ2-1 TRBD2
CASSDAGQPTNEKLFF TGTGCCAGCAGTGACGCGGGACAGCCAACTAATGAAAAACTGTTTTTT TRBV6-1 16 . TRBJ1-4 TRBD1
CSASSGTGRGQPQHF TGCAGTGCTAGTTCTGGGACAGGGCGCGGTCAGCCCCAGCATTTT TRBV20-1 15 . TRBJ1-5 TRBD1
CASSAQTTGTGTDTQYF TGTGCCAGCAGCGCACAGACCACCGGGACAGGAACAGATACGCAGTATTTT TRBV7-3 17 . TRBJ2-3 TRBD1
CASSYTLGTNEQFF TGTGCCAGCAGTTACACACTAGGAACTAATGAGCAGTTCTTC TRBV6-5 14 . TRBJ2-1 .
CASSTVGQLYNEQFF TGTGCCAGCAGTACGGTGGGACAGCTCTACAATGAGCAGTTCTTC TRBV6-5 15 . TRBJ2-1 TRBD1
CASSYSGGNSPLHF TGTGCCAGCAGTTACTCGGGAGGGAATTCACCCCTCCACTTT TRBV6-5 14 . TRBJ1-6 .
CASSLDPAQGETQYF TGTGCCAGCAGCTTAGATCCAGCCCAGGGAGAGACCCAGTACTTC TRBV7-2 15 . TRBJ2-5 .